This T cell receptor beta chain came from a study of monozygotic twins with inflammatory bowel disease. Study conclusions and caveats: Relative clonotype sharing with others was diminished in IBD patients versus healthy twins, particularly with disease activity.

Blood was collected, roughly 2.5 ml per donor. From the 5' RACE reads, TCRdb lists one entry per CDR3 protein and no DNA. This repertoire includes fewer than 400,000 distinct CDR3 sequences. Concerning this clonotype: Its antigen is unknown.

This CDR3 is built from 13 residues. CDR1 DFQATT and CDR2 SNEGSKA come from the germline V gene (reference sequence). This TCR was sampled from a human donor with ulcerative colitis or Crohn's disease, or a healthy co-twin of an affected twin (not recorded which). The specimen was blood. J is TRBJ1-2 and V is TRBV20-1. CDR3 region: CSGSRQANYGYTF.